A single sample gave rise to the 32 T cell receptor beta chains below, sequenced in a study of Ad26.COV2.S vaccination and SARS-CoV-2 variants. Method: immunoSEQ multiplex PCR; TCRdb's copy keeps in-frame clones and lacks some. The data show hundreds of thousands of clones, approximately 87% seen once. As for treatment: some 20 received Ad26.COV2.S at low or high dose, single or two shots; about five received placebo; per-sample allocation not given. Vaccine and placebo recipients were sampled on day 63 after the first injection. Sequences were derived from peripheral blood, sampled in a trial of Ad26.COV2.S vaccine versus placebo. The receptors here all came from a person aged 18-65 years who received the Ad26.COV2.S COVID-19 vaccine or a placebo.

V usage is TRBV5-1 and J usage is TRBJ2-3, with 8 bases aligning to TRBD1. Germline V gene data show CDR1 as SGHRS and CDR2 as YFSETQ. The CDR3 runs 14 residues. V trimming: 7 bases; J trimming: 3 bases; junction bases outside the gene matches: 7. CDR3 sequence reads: CASCPGGETDTQYF. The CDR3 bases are TGCGCCAGCTGTCCAGGGGGCGAAACAGATACGCAGTATTTT.

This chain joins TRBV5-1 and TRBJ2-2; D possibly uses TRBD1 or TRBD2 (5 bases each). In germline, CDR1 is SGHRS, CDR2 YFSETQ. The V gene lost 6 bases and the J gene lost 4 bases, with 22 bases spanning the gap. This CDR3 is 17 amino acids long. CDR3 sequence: CASTQTRGTTITGELFF. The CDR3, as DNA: TGCGCCAGCACCCAAACCCGGGGCACAACTATCACCGGGGAGCTGTTTTTT.

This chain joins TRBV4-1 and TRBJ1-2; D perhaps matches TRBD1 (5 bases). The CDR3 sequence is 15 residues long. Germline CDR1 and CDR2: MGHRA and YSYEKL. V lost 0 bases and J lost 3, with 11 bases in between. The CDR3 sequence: CASSQDPRVDYGYTF. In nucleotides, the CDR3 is TGCGCCAGCAGCCAAGATCCCAGGGTGGACTATGGCTACACCTTC.

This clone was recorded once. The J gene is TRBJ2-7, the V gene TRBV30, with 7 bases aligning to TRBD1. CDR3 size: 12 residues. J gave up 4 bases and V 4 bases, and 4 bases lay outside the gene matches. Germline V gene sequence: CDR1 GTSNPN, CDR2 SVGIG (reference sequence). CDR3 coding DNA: TGTGCCTGGATGGACAGGACGTACGAGCAGTACTTC. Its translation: CAWMDRTYEQYF.

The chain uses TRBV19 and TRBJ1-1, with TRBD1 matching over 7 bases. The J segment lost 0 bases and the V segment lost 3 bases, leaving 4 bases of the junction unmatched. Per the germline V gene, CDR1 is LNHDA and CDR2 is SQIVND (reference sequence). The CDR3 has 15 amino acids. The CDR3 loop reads CASSIRDRVNTEAFF. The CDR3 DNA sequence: TGTGCCAGTAGTATTCGTGACAGGGTGAACACTGAAGCTTTCTTT.

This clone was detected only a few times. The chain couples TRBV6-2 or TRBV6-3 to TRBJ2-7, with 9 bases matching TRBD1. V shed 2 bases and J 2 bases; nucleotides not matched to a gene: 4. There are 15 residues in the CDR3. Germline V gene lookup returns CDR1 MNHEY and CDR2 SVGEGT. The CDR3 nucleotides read TGTGCCAGCAGTTACCAGGACAGGGGTACCTACGAGCAGTACTTC. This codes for CASSYQDRGTYEQYF.

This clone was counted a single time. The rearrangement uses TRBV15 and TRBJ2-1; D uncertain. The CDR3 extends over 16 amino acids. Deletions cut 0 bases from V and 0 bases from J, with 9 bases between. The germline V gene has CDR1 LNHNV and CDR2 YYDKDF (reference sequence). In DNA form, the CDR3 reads TGTGCCACCAGCAGAGATCCCCCAAGCTCCTACAATGAGCAGTTCTTC. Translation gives CATSRDPPSSYNEQFF.

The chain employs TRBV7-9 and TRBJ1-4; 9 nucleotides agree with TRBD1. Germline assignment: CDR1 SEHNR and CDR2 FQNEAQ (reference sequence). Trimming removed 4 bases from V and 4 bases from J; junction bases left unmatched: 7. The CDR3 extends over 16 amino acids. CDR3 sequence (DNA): TGTGCCAGCAGCTCGGGGCGGACAGGGGTTAATGAAAAACTGTTTTTT. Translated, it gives CASSSGRTGVNEKLFF. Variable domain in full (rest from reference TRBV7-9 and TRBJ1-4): DTGVSQNPRHKITKRGQNVTFRCDPISEHNRLYWYRQTLGQGPEFLTYFQNEAQLEKSRLLSDRFSAERPKGSFSTLEIQRTEQGDSAMYLCASSSGRTGVNEKLFFGSGTQLSVL.

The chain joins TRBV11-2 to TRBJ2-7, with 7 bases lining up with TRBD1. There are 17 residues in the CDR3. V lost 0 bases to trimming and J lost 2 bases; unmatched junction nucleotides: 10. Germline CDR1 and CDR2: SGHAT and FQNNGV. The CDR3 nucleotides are TGTGCCAGCAGCTTAGATCGACAGGGACCGGCGACCTACGAGCAGTACTTC. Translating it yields CASSLDRQGPATYEQYF.

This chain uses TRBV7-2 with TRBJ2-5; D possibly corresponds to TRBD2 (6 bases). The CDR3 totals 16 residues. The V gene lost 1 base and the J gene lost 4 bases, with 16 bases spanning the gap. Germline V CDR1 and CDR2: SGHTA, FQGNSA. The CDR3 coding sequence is TGTGCCAGCAGCTTAGAACCGGGAGCGAGCGGAGAGACCCAGTACTTC. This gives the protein CASSLEPGASGETQYF.

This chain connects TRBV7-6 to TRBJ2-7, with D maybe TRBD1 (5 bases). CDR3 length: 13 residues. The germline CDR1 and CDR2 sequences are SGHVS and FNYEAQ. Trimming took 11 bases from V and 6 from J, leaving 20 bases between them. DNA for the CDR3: TGTGCCGCTCAAGGAAGGGGAACTTCCGAGCAGTACTTC. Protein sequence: CAAQGRGTSEQYF.

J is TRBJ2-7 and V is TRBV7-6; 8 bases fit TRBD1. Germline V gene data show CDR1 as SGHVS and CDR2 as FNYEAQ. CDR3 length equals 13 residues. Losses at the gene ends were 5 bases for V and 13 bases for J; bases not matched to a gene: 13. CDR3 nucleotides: TGTGCCAGCAGCCCGACGGACAGGGACAATGTCTACTTC. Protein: CASSPTDRDNVYF. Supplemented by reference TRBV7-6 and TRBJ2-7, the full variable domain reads GAGVSQSPRYKVTKRGQDVALRCDPISGHVSLYWYRQALGQGPEFLTYFNYEAQQDKSGLPNDRFSAERPEGSISTLTIQRTEQRDSAMYRCASSPTDRDNVYFGPGTRLTVT.

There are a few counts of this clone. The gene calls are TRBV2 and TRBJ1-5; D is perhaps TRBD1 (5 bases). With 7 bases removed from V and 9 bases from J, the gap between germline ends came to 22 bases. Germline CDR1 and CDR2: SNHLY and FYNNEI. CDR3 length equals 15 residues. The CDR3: CASTPFGHGPPPQHF. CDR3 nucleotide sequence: TGTGCCAGCACCCCATTCGGACATGGGCCGCCGCCCCAGCATTTT.

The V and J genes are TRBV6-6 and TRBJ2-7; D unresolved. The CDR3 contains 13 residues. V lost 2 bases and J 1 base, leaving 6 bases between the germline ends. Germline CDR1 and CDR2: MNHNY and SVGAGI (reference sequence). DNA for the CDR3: TGTGCCAGCAGTTACAGCCCTTCCTACGAGCAGTACTTC. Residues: CASSYSPSYEQYF.

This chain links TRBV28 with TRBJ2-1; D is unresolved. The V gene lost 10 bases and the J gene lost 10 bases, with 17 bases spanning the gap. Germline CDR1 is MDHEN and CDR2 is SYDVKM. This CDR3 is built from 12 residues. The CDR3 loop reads CATNTPVLEQFF. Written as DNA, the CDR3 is TGTGCCACCAACACCCCCGTTCTGGAGCAGTTCTTC.

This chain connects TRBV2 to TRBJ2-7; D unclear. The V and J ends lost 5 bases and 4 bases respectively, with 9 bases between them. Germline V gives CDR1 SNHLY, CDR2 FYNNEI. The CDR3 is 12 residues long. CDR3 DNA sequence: TGTGCCAGCAGTTCGGTCATATACGAGCAGTACTTC. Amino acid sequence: CASSSVIYEQYF.

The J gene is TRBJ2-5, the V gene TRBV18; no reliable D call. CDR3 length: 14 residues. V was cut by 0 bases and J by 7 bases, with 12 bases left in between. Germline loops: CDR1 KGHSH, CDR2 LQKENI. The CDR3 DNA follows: TGTGCCAGCTCACCACCGGTGCGACGAGGGACCCAGTACTTC. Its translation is CASSPPVRRGTQYF.

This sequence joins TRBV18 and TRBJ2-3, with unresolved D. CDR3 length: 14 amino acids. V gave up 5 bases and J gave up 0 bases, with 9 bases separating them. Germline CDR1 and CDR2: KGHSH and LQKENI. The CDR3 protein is CASSISSSTDTQYF. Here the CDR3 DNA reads TGTGCCAGCTCAATTTCATCTAGCACAGATACGCAGTATTTT.

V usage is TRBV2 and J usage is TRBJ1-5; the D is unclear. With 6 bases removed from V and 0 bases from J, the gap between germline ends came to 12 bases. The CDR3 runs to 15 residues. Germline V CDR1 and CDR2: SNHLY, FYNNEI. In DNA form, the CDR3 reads TGTGCCAGCAGCTATTGGACGGATAGCAATCAGCCCCAGCATTTT. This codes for CASSYWTDSNQPQHF. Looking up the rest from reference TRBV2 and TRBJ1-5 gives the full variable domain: EPEVTQTPSHQVTQMGQEVILRCVPISNHLYFYWYRQILGQKVEFLVSFYNNEISEKSEIFDDQFSVERPDGSNFTLKIRSTKLEDSAMYFCASSYWTDSNQPQHFGDGTRLSIL.

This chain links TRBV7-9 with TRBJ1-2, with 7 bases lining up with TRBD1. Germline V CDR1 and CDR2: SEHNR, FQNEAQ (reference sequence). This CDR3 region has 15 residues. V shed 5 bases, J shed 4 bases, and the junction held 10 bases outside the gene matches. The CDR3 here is CASSHRQGQAYGYTF. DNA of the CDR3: TGTGCCAGCAGCCACCGACAGGGACAAGCCTATGGCTACACCTTC.

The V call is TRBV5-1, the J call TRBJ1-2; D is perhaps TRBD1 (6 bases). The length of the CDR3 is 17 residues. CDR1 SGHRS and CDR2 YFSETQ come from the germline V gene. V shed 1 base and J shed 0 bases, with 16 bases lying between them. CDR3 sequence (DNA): TGCGCCAGCAGCTTGTCAGAAGGGGGGCCTTCTAACTATGGCTACACCTTC. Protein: CASSLSEGGPSNYGYTF.

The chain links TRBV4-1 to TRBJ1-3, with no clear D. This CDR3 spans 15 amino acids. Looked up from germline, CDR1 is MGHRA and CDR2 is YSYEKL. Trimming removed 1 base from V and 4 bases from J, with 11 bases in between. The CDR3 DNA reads TGCGCCAGCAGCCAAGCGGTGGACCGAGGAAACACCATATATTTT. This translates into CASSQAVDRGNTIYF.

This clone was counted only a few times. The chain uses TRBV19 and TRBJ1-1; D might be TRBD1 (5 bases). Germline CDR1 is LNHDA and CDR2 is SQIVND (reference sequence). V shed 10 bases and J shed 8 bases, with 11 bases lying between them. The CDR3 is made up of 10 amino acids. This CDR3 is CATGTAEAFF. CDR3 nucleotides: TGTGCCACCGGGACGGCCGAAGCTTTCTTT.

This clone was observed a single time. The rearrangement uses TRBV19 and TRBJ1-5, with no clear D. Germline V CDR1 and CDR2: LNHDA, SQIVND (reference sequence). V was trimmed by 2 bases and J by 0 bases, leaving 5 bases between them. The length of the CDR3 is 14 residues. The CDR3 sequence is CASSIRGSNQPQHF. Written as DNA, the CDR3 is TGTGCCAGTAGTATAAGAGGTAGCAATCAGCCCCAGCATTTT.

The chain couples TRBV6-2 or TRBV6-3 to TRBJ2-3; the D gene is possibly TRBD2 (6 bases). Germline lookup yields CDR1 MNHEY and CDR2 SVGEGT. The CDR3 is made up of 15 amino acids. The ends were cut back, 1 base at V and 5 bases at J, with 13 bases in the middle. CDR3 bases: TGTGCCAGCAGTTACTTCGGCGGGGCGAAAGATACGCAGTATTTT. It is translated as CASSYFGGAKDTQYF.

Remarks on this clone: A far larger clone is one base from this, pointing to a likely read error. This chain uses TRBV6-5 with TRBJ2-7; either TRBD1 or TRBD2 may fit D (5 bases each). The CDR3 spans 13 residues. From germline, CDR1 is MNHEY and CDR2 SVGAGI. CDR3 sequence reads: CASCYSGQDEQYF. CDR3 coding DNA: TGTGCCAGCTGTTACTCGGGGCAGGACGAGCAGTACTTC.

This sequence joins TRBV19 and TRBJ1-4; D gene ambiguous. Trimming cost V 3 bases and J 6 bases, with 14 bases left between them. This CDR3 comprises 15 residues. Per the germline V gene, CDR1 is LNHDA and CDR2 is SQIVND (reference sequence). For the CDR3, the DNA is TGTGCCAGTAGTATTATCGGTATGTTCGATGAAAAACTGTTTTTT. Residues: CASSIIGMFDEKLFF.

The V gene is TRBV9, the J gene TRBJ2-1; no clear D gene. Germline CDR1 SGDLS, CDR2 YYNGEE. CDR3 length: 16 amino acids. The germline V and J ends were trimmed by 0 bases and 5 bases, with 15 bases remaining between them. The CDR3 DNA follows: TGTGCCAGCAGCGTAGGAGGAGACATCACCCACAATGAGCAGTTCTTC. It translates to CASSVGGDITHNEQFF.

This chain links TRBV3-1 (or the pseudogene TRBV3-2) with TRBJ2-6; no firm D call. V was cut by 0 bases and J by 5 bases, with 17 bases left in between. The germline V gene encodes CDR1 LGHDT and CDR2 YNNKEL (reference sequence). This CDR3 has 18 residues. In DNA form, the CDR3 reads TGTGCCAGCAGCCAAGATCCGATATCCGCGGTAAGGGCCAACGTCCTGACTTTC. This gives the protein CASSQDPISAVRANVLTF.

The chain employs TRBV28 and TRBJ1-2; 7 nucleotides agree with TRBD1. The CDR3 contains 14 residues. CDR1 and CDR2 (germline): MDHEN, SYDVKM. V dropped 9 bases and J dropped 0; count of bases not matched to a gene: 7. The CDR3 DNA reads TGTGCCAGTCAGGGGGGGGGTTCTAACTATGGCTACACCTTC. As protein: CASQGGGSNYGYTF.

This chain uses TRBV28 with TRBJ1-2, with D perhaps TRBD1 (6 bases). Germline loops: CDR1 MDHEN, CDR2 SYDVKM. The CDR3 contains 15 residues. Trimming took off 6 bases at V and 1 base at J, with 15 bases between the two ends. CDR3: CASSRGGAGNYGYTF. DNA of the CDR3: TGTGCCAGCAGCCGAGGGGGGGCGGGTAACTATGGCTACACCTTC.

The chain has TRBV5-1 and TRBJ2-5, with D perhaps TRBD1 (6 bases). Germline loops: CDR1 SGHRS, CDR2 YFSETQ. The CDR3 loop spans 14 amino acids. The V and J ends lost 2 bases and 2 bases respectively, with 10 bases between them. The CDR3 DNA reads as TGCGCCAGCAGCTTTCAGGACAGTCAAGAGACCCAGTACTTC. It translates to CASSFQDSQETQYF.